This T cell receptor beta chain emerged from a study of shared clonotypes between healthy human individuals (TCRdb year 2020). Study-level background: A few men and a couple of women, aged 18 to 49 years, made up the cohort. Blood TCR repertoires of several healthy adults were deeply sequenced to estimate repertoire size and the extent of clonotype sharing between individuals. For each donor, three plates each were used for CD4 naive and CD4 memory, two plates were used for CD8 naive, and one plate was used for CD8 memory. To increase sequencing depth and limit assay-specific biases, different laboratories used diverse techniques to prepare libraries and sequence TCR repertoires. Between about 0.8 and 9 billion PBMCs per donor were obtained by leukapheresis.

For the CD8 naive samples, CD45RO-negative cells were positively selected for CCR7, yielding a CD45RA+CCR7+ population from which TemRA cells were excluded. The donors were healthy, HIV-negative adults with no recently reported acute infections or vaccinations. Every donor was a Caucasian adult living in Nashville, Tennessee, USA. Blood was collected by leukapheresis, and PBMCs were isolated by Ficoll-Histopaque density gradient centrifugation and then cryopreserved in liquid nitrogen vapor phase. Purity and quantity of every magnetically sorted T cell population were checked by analytical flow cytometry. Genomic DNA was isolated from every sorted fraction and measured by UV absorbance on a Nanodrop 2000c. Concerning this clone itself: Its antigen has not been determined. The sample holds no much larger clone one base away, and base qualities are not on file.

Results the study describes overall, beyond this receptor: Because the study included a small number of donors, the genetic and exposure-history diversity represented was limited. Only blood was sampled, and tissue TCR repertoires likely differ from those in blood. Across a handful of donors, roughly 5.1% of naive CD4, roughly 3.3% of naive CD8, about 2.3% of memory CD4, and 0.4% of memory CD8 clonotypes were shared. Pairwise subsampling led to the expectation that sequencing depth would affect the degree of clonotype sharing among donors. Naive subsets generally had larger estimated clonotype richness than memory subsets. Incomplete sequencing was indicated by rarefaction of sorted-subset datasets, despite the large sequencing depth. Clonotypes shared by all four sorted-subset donors showed higher generation probabilities than non-shared clonotypes.

Trimmed from V: 4 bases; trimmed from J: 5 bases; junction bases lacking a gene match: 8. Via the germline V gene, CDR1 is MGHRA and CDR2 YSYEKL. The CDR3 starts with the cysteine, ends with the phenylalanine, and has 14 residues. CDR3 DNA only is kept here, 42 bases in frame from base 1. Using the deep immunoSEQ assay, TCR CDR3 regions were amplified from genomic DNA by multiplex PCR. For each cell subset, the extracted genomic DNA was distributed evenly across all wells of several immunoSEQ 96-well plates, and each plate served as one replicate. Each replicate PCR for sorted subsets received about 210 ng genomic DNA, equal to roughly 33,000 T cell genomes. Purified libraries were measured with a Qubit 3.0 fluorometer, size-checked on a Bioanalyzer 2100, and measured again with the KAPA Library Quantification kit. Every immunoSEQ 96-well plate was sequenced on a separate single-read 150-cycle Illumina NextSeq 550 flow cell. The study's own analysis went as follows. Because the immunoSEQ output held only junctional sequences and lacked quality scores, the filtering could not match the filtering applied to full-length reads. Sequences were annotated with PyIR, a Python wrapper for IgBLAST v1.9, using IMGT germline references to assign V/J genes and CDR3. Any read was removed if the V/J assignment was weak (E-value above 1e-6), the CDR3 was missing, or the read contained stop codons, out-of-frame junctions, or ambiguous translated residues. V3J clonotypes were defined as sequences sharing the same inferred V gene, J gene, and CDR3 amino acid sequence. To compute the percentage overlap between repertoires, the number of shared unique clonotypes was divided by the size of the smaller repertoire. Richness of each repertoire was evaluated using RTK rarefaction, the Chao1 estimator, and Recon v2.1 estimates of unobserved clonotypes. OLGA was used to compute generation probabilities for all TCRbeta clonotypes that the gDNA method yielded from a few donors. TCRdb took this table from immuneACCESS and kept in-frame rearrangements with V and J called. Such tables lack part of the clones; where checked against another copy, unresolved V genes explain under half of the gap, and the rest is unexplained. V and J calls and clone size are given by that table; D and trimming were obtained from the DNA. The sample includes around 600,000 clones, with 95% observed a single time. The ten most abundant clones make up about 0.11% of the sample.

This receptor chain uses TRBV4-1 and TRBJ2-7, with 7 middle bases fitting TRBD2. This receptor was obtained from a woman in her twenties or thirties in good health. The specimen was naive CD8+ T cells sorted from blood. The cell subset or site label of this sample denotes: CD45RA+CCR7+. The sequenced DNA is TGCGCCAGCAGCCCGACTAGCTTATCTGACGAGCAGTACTTC. Its amino acids are CASSPTSLSDEQYF.